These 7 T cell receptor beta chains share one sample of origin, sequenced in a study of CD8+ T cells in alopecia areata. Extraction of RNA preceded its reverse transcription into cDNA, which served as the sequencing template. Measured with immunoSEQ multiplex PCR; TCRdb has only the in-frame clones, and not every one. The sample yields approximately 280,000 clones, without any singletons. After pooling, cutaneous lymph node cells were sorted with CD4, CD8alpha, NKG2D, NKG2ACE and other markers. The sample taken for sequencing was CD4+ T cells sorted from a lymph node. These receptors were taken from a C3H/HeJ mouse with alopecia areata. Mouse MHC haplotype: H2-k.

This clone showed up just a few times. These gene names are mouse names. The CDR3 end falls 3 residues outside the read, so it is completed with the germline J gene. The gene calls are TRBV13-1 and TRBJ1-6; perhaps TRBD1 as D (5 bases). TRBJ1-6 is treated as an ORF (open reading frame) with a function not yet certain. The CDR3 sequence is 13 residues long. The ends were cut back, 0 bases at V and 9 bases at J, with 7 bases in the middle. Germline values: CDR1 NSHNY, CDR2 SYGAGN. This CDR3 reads CASSDAGGSPLYF. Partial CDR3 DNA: TGTGCCAGCAGTGATGCGGGGGGTTCGCCC.

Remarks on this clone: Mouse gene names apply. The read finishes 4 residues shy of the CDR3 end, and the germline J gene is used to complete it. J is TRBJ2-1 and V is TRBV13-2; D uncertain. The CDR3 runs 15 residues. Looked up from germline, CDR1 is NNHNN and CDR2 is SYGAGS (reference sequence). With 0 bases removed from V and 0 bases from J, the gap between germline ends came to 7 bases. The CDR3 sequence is CASGDAWVNYAEQFF. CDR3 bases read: TGTGCCAGCGGTGATGCTTGGGTTAACTATGCT.

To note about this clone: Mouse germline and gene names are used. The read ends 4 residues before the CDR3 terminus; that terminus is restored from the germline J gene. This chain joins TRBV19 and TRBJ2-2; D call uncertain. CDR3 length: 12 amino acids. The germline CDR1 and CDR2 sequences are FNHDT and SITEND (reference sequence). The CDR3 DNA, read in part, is TGTGCCAGCAGTAGTGCAGTCGGG. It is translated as CASSSAVG. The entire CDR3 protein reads CASSSAVGQLYF.

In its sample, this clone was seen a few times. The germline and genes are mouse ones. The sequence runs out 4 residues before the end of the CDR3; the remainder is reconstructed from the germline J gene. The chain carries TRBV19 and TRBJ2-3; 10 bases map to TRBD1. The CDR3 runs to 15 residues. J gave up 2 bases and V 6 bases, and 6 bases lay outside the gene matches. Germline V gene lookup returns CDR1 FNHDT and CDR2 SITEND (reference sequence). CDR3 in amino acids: CASTRQGANAETLYF. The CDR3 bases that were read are TGTGCCAGCACCCGACAGGGGGCGAATGCAGAA.

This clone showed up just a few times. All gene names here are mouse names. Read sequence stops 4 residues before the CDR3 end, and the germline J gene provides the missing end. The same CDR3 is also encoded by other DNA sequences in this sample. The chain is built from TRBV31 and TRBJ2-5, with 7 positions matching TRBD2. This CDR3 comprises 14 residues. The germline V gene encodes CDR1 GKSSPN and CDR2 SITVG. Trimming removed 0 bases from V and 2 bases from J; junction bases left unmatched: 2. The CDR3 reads CAWSLGGSQDTQYF. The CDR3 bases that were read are TGTGCCTGGAGTCTGGGGGGGAGCCAAGAC.

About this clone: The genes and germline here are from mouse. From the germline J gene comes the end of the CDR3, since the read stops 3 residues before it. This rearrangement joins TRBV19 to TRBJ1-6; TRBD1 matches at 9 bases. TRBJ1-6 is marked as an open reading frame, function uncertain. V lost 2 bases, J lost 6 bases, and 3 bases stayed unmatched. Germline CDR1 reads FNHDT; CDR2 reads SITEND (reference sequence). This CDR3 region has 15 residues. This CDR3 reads CASSIPGQGNSPLYF. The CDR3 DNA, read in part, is TGTGCCAGCAGTATCCCGGGACAGGGTAATTCGCCC.

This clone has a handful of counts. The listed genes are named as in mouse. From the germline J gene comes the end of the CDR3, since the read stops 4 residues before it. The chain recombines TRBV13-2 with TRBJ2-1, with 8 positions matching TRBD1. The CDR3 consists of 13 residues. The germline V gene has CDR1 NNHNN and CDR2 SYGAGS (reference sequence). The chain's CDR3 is CASGDRGRSEQFF. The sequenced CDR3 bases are TGTGCCAGCGGTGACAGGGGGCGCTCT.